What follows describes a single T cell receptor beta chain. The entry originates in a study of blood T cell repertoires in COVID-19. Study details: The origin of the acute and convalescent COVID-19 samples was the United States, Italy and Spain.

Per the original data handling: Cell counts per sample came from amplifying reference gene primers. TCRdb's copy holds only in-frame clones and misses some; the assay was immunoSEQ multiplex PCR. V and J calls plus clone size are reproduced from that table; the DNA served to infer D and trimming. The sample contains 350,000 or so clones, about 90% of which appear only once. Germline trimming cut 7 bases from V and 5 bases from J; bases unmatched to any gene: 12. CDR1 and CDR2 (germline): SQVTM, ANQGSEA. This CDR3 spans 15 amino acids. Sequencing input: PBMCs or T cells enriched from blood (not recorded which). The chain combines TRBV29-1 with TRBJ1-3; 9 nucleotides match TRBD1. This sequence originates from a woman aged 25-40 years who had recovered from COVID-19. CDR3 protein: CSGTVGQGSRNTIYF. As DNA, the CDR3 is TGCAGCGGCACGGTGGGACAGGGAAGTCGAAACACCATATATTTT.